Listed below are T cell receptor beta chains from one sample, sequenced in a study of T cell responses to AZD1222 COVID-19 vaccine. Sequencing used immunoSEQ multiplex PCR; TCRdb keeps in-frame clones, though not all of them. The data contain around 200,000 clones, about 90% of them seen just once; the ten biggest clones take up over 6%. This sample comprised peripheral blood, obtained on day 0 of AZD1222 vaccination. These receptors were taken from an adult in good health. Each CDR3 is given with its conserved first and last residue. A D gene is named only where the DNA matches it firmly. Clone sizes are given selectively: once, few, many, or a class where the clone is expanded.

clone_size: -; v_call: TRBV9; d_call: TRBD1; j_call: TRBJ2-7; cdr3_aa: CASSVGAAGGKYEQYF; cdr3_nt: TGTGCCAGCAGCGTAGGGGCGGCAGGGGGAAAATACGAGCAGTACTTC
clone_size: -; v_call: TRBV2; d_call: -; j_call: TRBJ2-7; cdr3_aa: CASNQRGISDEQYF; cdr3_nt: TGTGCCAGCAATCAAAGGGGAATCAGCGACGAGCAGTACTTC
clone_size: few; v_call: TRBV5-1; d_call: -; j_call: TRBJ2-2; cdr3_aa: CASSLGLNTGELFF; cdr3_nt: TGCGCCAGCAGCTTAGGACTAAACACCGGGGAGCTGTTTTTT
clone_size: -; v_call: TRBV18; d_call: TRBD2; j_call: TRBJ2-7; cdr3_aa: CASSRTSGYEQYF; cdr3_nt: TGTGCCAGCTCACGGACTAGCGGCTACGAGCAGTACTTC
clone_size: -; v_call: TRBV6-1; d_call: TRBD1; j_call: TRBJ2-7; cdr3_aa: CASSETGTEYEQYF; cdr3_nt: TGTGCCAGCAGTGAAACCGGGACAGAGTACGAGCAGTACTTC
clone_size: -; v_call: TRBV7-9; d_call: -; j_call: TRBJ2-7; cdr3_aa: CASSPGTVSYEQYF; cdr3_nt: TGTGCCAGCAGCCCGGGGACGGTCTCCTACGAGCAGTACTTC
clone_size: few; v_call: TRBV4-1; d_call: TRBD2; j_call: TRBJ2-5; cdr3_aa: CASSQDLVRGGPETQYF; cdr3_nt: TGCGCCAGCAGCCAAGATCTCGTTCGGGGGGGCCCGGAGACCCAGTACTTC
clone_size: -; v_call: TRBV28; d_call: TRBD1; j_call: TRBJ2-5; cdr3_aa: CASSLLDRGGETQYF; cdr3_nt: TGTGCCAGCAGTTTATTAGACAGGGGCGGAGAGACCCAGTACTTC
clone_size: -; v_call: TRBV5-1; d_call: -; j_call: TRBJ1-1; cdr3_aa: CASSLGAVDAEAFF; cdr3_nt: TGCGCCAGCAGCCTTGGGGCTGTGGACGCTGAAGCTTTCTTT
clone_size: -; v_call: TRBV7-9; d_call: -; j_call: TRBJ1-1; cdr3_aa: CASSPYTEAFF; cdr3_nt: TGTGCCAGCAGCCCCTACACTGAAGCTTTCTTT
clone_size: -; v_call: TRBV27; d_call: -; j_call: TRBJ1-1; cdr3_aa: CASSPSGANTEAFF; cdr3_nt: TGTGCCAGCAGCCCCAGCGGGGCAAACACTGAAGCTTTCTTT
clone_size: -; v_call: TRBV28; d_call: -; j_call: TRBJ1-5; cdr3_aa: CATSTGGQPQHF; cdr3_nt: TGTGCCACCTCCACCGGGGGTCAGCCCCAGCATTTT
clone_size: -; v_call: TRBV30; d_call: -; j_call: TRBJ2-2; cdr3_aa: CAWASGTGELFF; cdr3_nt: TGTGCCTGGGCCTCCGGGACCGGGGAGCTGTTTTTT
clone_size: -; v_call: TRBV4-2; d_call: -; j_call: TRBJ2-7; cdr3_aa: CASSPGTLSSYEQYF; cdr3_nt: TGTGCCAGCAGCCCCGGGACACTTAGCTCCTACGAGCAGTACTTC
clone_size: -; v_call: TRBV2; d_call: -; j_call: TRBJ1-2; cdr3_aa: CASPRRQAPGVYGYTF; cdr3_nt: TGTGCCAGCCCTAGGCGGCAGGCCCCCGGAGTCTATGGCTACACCTTC
clone_size: few; v_call: TRBV20-1; d_call: -; j_call: TRBJ1-6; cdr3_aa: CSASPNFWGGNNSPLHF; cdr3_nt: TGCAGTGCTAGTCCGAATTTCTGGGGGGGAAATAATTCACCCCTCCACTTT
clone_size: -; v_call: TRBV18; d_call: TRBD1; j_call: TRBJ2-2; cdr3_aa: CASSLDRVPNTGELFF; cdr3_nt: TGTGCCAGCTCTCTGGACAGGGTTCCGAACACCGGGGAGCTGTTTTTT
clone_size: few; v_call: TRBV7-2; d_call: -; j_call: TRBJ2-7; cdr3_aa: CASSLRGGSYEQYF; cdr3_nt: TGTGCCAGCAGCTTAAGGGGGGGATCCTACGAGCAGTACTTC
clone_size: -; v_call: TRBV12-3/TRBV12-4; d_call: -; j_call: TRBJ2-2; cdr3_aa: CASTRAGTGELFF; cdr3_nt: TGTGCCAGCACCCGCGCCGGGACCGGGGAGCTGTTTTTT
clone_size: -; v_call: TRBV19; d_call: -; j_call: TRBJ1-5; cdr3_aa: CASSRAGMGNQPQHF; cdr3_nt: TGTGCCAGTAGTCGGGCAGGGATGGGCAATCAGCCCCAGCATTTT
clone_size: -; v_call: TRBV5-4; d_call: TRBD2; j_call: TRBJ2-1; cdr3_aa: CASSPGTSGGAWLEQFF; cdr3_nt: TGTGCCAGCAGCCCCGGGACTAGCGGGGGGGCCTGGCTTGAGCAGTTCTTC
clone_size: -; v_call: TRBV12-3/TRBV12-4; d_call: -; j_call: TRBJ1-2; cdr3_aa: CASRGPNYGYTF; cdr3_nt: TGTGCCAGCAGAGGACCGAATTATGGCTACACCTTC
clone_size: -; v_call: TRBV9; d_call: -; j_call: TRBJ1-3; cdr3_aa: CASSAPRDRGGPGNTIYF; cdr3_nt: TGTGCCAGCAGCGCCCCCCGCGACCGAGGGGGTCCTGGAAACACCATATATTTT
clone_size: -; v_call: TRBV9; d_call: -; j_call: TRBJ1-3; cdr3_aa: CASSVGGGGNTIYF; cdr3_nt: TGTGCCAGCAGCGTAGGGGGAGGGGGAAACACCATATATTTT
clone_size: -; v_call: TRBV30; d_call: -; j_call: TRBJ1-3; cdr3_aa: CAWSGYPRNTIYF; cdr3_nt: TGTGCCTGGAGCGGTTATCCGAGAAACACCATATATTTT
clone_size: -; v_call: TRBV5-1; d_call: -; j_call: TRBJ1-1; cdr3_aa: CASSLVGTPAGSEAFF; cdr3_nt: TGCGCCAGCAGCTTGGTGGGCACCCCAGCAGGCTCTGAAGCTTTCTTT
clone_size: -; v_call: TRBV11-1; d_call: -; j_call: TRBJ2-1; cdr3_aa: CASSLVGDGNEQFF; cdr3_nt: TGTGCCAGCAGCTTAGTCGGAGACGGGAATGAGCAGTTCTTC
clone_size: -; v_call: TRBV4-1; d_call: -; j_call: TRBJ2-5; cdr3_aa: CASSYDSGERETQYF; cdr3_nt: TGCGCCAGCAGCTACGATTCAGGGGAGCGAGAGACCCAGTACTTC
clone_size: few; v_call: TRBV7-2; d_call: -; j_call: TRBJ1-4; cdr3_aa: CASSPRPGEGEKLFF; cdr3_nt: TGTGCCAGCAGCCCGCGACCTGGGGAGGGCGAAAAACTGTTTTTT
clone_size: -; v_call: TRBV18; d_call: -; j_call: TRBJ1-5; cdr3_aa: CASSPNGGEGQPQHF; cdr3_nt: TGTGCCAGCTCACCGAACGGAGGGGAAGGACAGCCCCAGCATTTT
clone_size: -; v_call: TRBV5-1; d_call: -; j_call: TRBJ1-1; cdr3_aa: CASSTPGTEAFF; cdr3_nt: TGCGCCAGCAGCACGCCGGGTACTGAAGCTTTCTTT
clone_size: -; v_call: TRBV11-2; d_call: TRBD1; j_call: TRBJ1-1; cdr3_aa: CASSWAPGQPSSEAFF; cdr3_nt: TGTGCCAGCAGCTGGGCCCCGGGACAGCCCTCGTCCGAAGCTTTCTTT
clone_size: -; v_call: TRBV27; d_call: -; j_call: TRBJ1-2; cdr3_aa: CASRFRGGGYTF; cdr3_nt: TGTGCCAGCAGATTCAGGGGTGGAGGCTACACCTTC